These T cell receptor beta chains were read from a single sample in a study of Ad26.COV2.S vaccination and SARS-CoV-2 variants. Sequenced by immunoSEQ multiplex PCR; TCRdb stores in-frame clones only, minus some. The sample has roughly 380,000 clones; around 86% are singletons. The sample consisted of peripheral blood, taken in a trial of Ad26.COV2.S vaccine versus placebo. These receptor sequences come from a person aged 18-60 years who received the Ad26.COV2.S COVID-19 vaccine or a placebo. Both conserved end residues are part of each CDR3. The D gene is left open where the match is weak. Clone size, where shown, is once, few, many, or a class for clones that have expanded.

d_gene: TRBD1
v_gene: TRBV6-5
abundance: NA
j_gene: TRBJ1-2
CDR3aa: CASTTQGGYYGYTF
CDR3nt: TGTGCCAGCACGACCCAGGGGGGGTACTATGGCTACACCTTC

d_gene: TRBD1
v_gene: TRBV7-6
abundance: NA
j_gene: TRBJ2-1
CDR3aa: CASSKGQGSYNEQFF
CDR3nt: TGTGCCAGCAGCAAAGGACAGGGTTCCTACAATGAGCAGTTCTTC

d_gene: TRBD1
v_gene: TRBV19
abundance: NA
j_gene: TRBJ1-5
CDR3aa: CASSSTGGNQPQHF
CDR3nt: TGTGCCAGTAGTTCGACAGGGGGCAATCAGCCCCAGCATTTT

d_gene: NA
v_gene: TRBV4-3
abundance: NA
j_gene: TRBJ1-2
CDR3aa: CASSQGEYGYTF
CDR3nt: TGCGCCAGCAGCCAAGGGGAGTATGGCTACACCTTC

d_gene: TRBD1
v_gene: TRBV18
abundance: NA
j_gene: TRBJ1-2
CDR3aa: CASSQTGGYGYTF
CDR3nt: TGTGCCAGCTCACAAACAGGGGGCTATGGCTACACCTTC

d_gene: TRBD1
v_gene: TRBV6-5
abundance: few
j_gene: TRBJ1-4
CDR3aa: CASSSGTGVEKLFF
CDR3nt: TGTGCCAGCAGTTCCGGGACAGGGGTCGAAAAACTGTTTTTT

d_gene: NA
v_gene: TRBV2
abundance: NA
j_gene: TRBJ1-4
CDR3aa: CASTAGLPNEKLFF
CDR3nt: TGTGCCAGCACCGCCGGGCTACCTAATGAAAAACTGTTTTTT

d_gene: NA
v_gene: TRBV6-1
abundance: NA
j_gene: TRBJ1-3
CDR3aa: CASSEAVFLSSGNTIYF
CDR3nt: TGTGCCAGCAGTGAAGCGGTCTTTCTGAGCTCTGGAAACACCATATATTTT

d_gene: NA
v_gene: TRBV25-1
abundance: NA
j_gene: TRBJ1-1
CDR3aa: CASSEGYGTTEAFF
CDR3nt: TGTGCCAGCAGTGAAGGGTACGGGACCACCGAAGCTTTCTTT

d_gene: NA
v_gene: TRBV5-6
abundance: NA
j_gene: TRBJ2-1
CDR3aa: CASSSLGQSSYNEQFF
CDR3nt: TGTGCCAGCAGCTCACTCGGACAGAGCTCCTACAATGAGCAGTTCTTC

d_gene: NA
v_gene: TRBV18
abundance: NA
j_gene: TRBJ1-2
CDR3aa: CASSPAGVGPRGYTF
CDR3nt: TGTGCCAGCTCACCCGCCGGGGTCGGGCCTCGGGGCTACACCTTC

d_gene: TRBD2
v_gene: TRBV7-2
abundance: NA
j_gene: TRBJ2-3
CDR3aa: CASSLVGTSGSTDTQYF
CDR3nt: TGTGCCAGCAGCTTAGTGGGGACTAGCGGGAGCACAGATACGCAGTATTTT

d_gene: TRBD1
v_gene: TRBV9
abundance: NA
j_gene: TRBJ1-6
CDR3aa: CASSVGQGYNSPLHF
CDR3nt: TGTGCCAGCAGCGTAGGACAGGGGTATAATTCACCCCTCCACTTT

d_gene: TRBD1
v_gene: TRBV3-1/TRBV3-2
abundance: NA
j_gene: TRBJ1-2
CDR3aa: CASSQVQGAPFYGYTF
CDR3nt: TGTGCCAGCAGCCAAGTACAGGGGGCCCCTTTCTATGGCTACACCTTC

d_gene: TRBD2
v_gene: TRBV7-9
abundance: NA
j_gene: TRBJ2-3
CDR3aa: CASSPGTSGDTQYF
CDR3nt: TGTGCCAGCAGCCCCGGGACTAGCGGAGATACGCAGTATTTT

d_gene: NA
v_gene: TRBV15
abundance: NA
j_gene: TRBJ1-1
CDR3aa: CATSREDTEAFF
CDR3nt: TGTGCCACCAGCAGAGAGGACACTGAAGCTTTCTTT

d_gene: NA
v_gene: TRBV7-9
abundance: few
j_gene: TRBJ1-1
CDR3aa: CASSLFSGNTEAFF
CDR3nt: TGTGCCAGCAGCTTATTTTCTGGGAACACTGAAGCTTTCTTT

d_gene: NA
v_gene: TRBV7-8
abundance: NA
j_gene: TRBJ1-6
CDR3aa: CASSAWTDPNSPLHF
CDR3nt: TGTGCCAGCAGCGCCTGGACTGATCCGAATTCACCCCTCCACTTT

d_gene: TRBD2
v_gene: TRBV3-1/TRBV3-2
abundance: NA
j_gene: TRBJ2-3
CDR3aa: CASSRSALAGGPYTQYF
CDR3nt: TGTGCCAGCAGCCGTTCCGCACTAGCGGGGGGTCCATATACGCAGTATTTT

d_gene: NA
v_gene: TRBV19
abundance: NA
j_gene: TRBJ1-4
CDR3aa: CASSTLPSNEKLFF
CDR3nt: TGTGCCAGTAGTACCCTTCCAAGCAATGAAAAACTGTTTTTT

d_gene: NA
v_gene: TRBV27
abundance: NA
j_gene: TRBJ1-1
CDR3aa: CASKHGAGTEAFF
CDR3nt: TGTGCCAGCAAGCACGGGGCAGGCACTGAAGCTTTCTTT

d_gene: NA
v_gene: TRBV7-9
abundance: NA
j_gene: TRBJ2-7
CDR3aa: CASKGGATYEQYF
CDR3nt: TGTGCCAGCAAGGGCGGGGCGACCTACGAGCAGTACTTC

d_gene: NA
v_gene: TRBV6-5
abundance: NA
j_gene: TRBJ2-1
CDR3aa: CASSYEGVFGNEQFF
CDR3nt: TGTGCCAGCAGTTACGAAGGGGTGTTTGGTAATGAGCAGTTCTTC

d_gene: NA
v_gene: TRBV5-1
abundance: NA
j_gene: TRBJ1-2
CDR3aa: CASSLEANYGYTF
CDR3nt: TGCGCCAGCAGCTTGGAAGCTAACTATGGCTACACCTTC

d_gene: NA
v_gene: TRBV10-3
abundance: NA
j_gene: TRBJ1-6
CDR3aa: CAISEALSSYNSPLHF
CDR3nt: TGTGCCATCAGTGAAGCCCTCAGCTCCTATAATTCACCCCTCCACTTT

d_gene: TRBD1
v_gene: TRBV7-9
abundance: NA
j_gene: TRBJ2-7
CDR3aa: CASRAQGTPYEQYF
CDR3nt: TGTGCCAGCAGGGCACAGGGGACCCCCTACGAGCAGTACTTC

d_gene: NA
v_gene: TRBV25-1
abundance: NA
j_gene: TRBJ2-6
CDR3aa: CASSGSSGANVLTF
CDR3nt: TGTGCCAGCAGTGGGAGCTCTGGGGCCAACGTCCTGACTTTC

d_gene: NA
v_gene: TRBV7-9
abundance: NA
j_gene: TRBJ1-4
CDR3aa: CASSLGRATNEKLFF
CDR3nt: TGTGCCAGCAGCTTGGGAAGGGCAACTAATGAAAAACTGTTTTTT

d_gene: NA
v_gene: TRBV7-2
abundance: few
j_gene: TRBJ1-6
CDR3aa: CATSASYNSPLHF
CDR3nt: TGTGCCACCTCGGCCTCCTATAATTCACCCCTCCACTTT

d_gene: TRBD1
v_gene: TRBV18
abundance: NA
j_gene: TRBJ1-2
CDR3aa: CASSPGEGGWGYGYTF
CDR3nt: TGTGCCAGCTCACCCGGGGAAGGGGGCTGGGGCTATGGCTACACCTTC

d_gene: NA
v_gene: TRBV27
abundance: NA
j_gene: TRBJ2-7
CDR3aa: CASSLNRVWGEQYF
CDR3nt: TGTGCCAGCAGTTTAAACAGGGTCTGGGGTGAGCAGTACTTC

d_gene: NA
v_gene: TRBV2
abundance: NA
j_gene: TRBJ2-4
CDR3aa: CASKWGDHPKNIQYF
CDR3nt: TGTGCCAGCAAATGGGGGGACCATCCCAAAAACATTCAGTACTTC

d_gene: NA
v_gene: TRBV15
abundance: NA
j_gene: TRBJ1-2
CDR3aa: CATGEGVEVDYYGYTF
CDR3nt: TGTGCCACCGGAGAGGGGGTGGAGGTCGACTACTATGGCTACACCTTC

d_gene: TRBD2
v_gene: TRBV5-1
abundance: NA
j_gene: TRBJ2-1
CDR3aa: CASSFGGAPYNEQFF
CDR3nt: TGCGCCAGCAGTTTCGGGGGGGCCCCCTACAATGAGCAGTTCTTC

d_gene: TRBD1
v_gene: TRBV19
abundance: NA
j_gene: TRBJ2-6
CDR3aa: CASSPGQGGANVLTF
CDR3nt: TGTGCCAGTAGTCCGGGACAGGGGGGGGCCAACGTCCTGACTTTC

d_gene: NA
v_gene: TRBV5-1
abundance: few
j_gene: TRBJ1-3
CDR3aa: CASSLANAGNTIYF
CDR3nt: TGCGCCAGCAGCTTGGCCAACGCTGGAAACACCATATATTTT

d_gene: TRBD2
v_gene: TRBV3-1/TRBV3-2
abundance: NA
j_gene: TRBJ2-7
CDR3aa: CASSQGGLAGAYEQYF
CDR3nt: TGTGCCAGCAGCCAAGGGGGGCTAGCGGGGGCCTACGAGCAGTACTTC

d_gene: NA
v_gene: TRBV30
abundance: NA
j_gene: TRBJ1-5
CDR3aa: CAWARADNQPQHF
CDR3nt: TGTGCCTGGGCCAGGGCAGACAATCAGCCCCAGCATTTT

d_gene: NA
v_gene: TRBV5-1
abundance: NA
j_gene: TRBJ1-2
CDR3aa: CASSLRRDTELRSYGYTF
CDR3nt: TGCGCCAGCAGCTTGAGGCGGGATACGGAATTAAGAAGCTATGGCTACACCTTC

d_gene: NA
v_gene: TRBV6-5
abundance: NA
j_gene: TRBJ1-4
CDR3aa: CASSYGRSNEKLFF
CDR3nt: TGTGCCAGCAGTTACGGCAGGTCTAATGAAAAACTGTTTTTT

d_gene: NA
v_gene: TRBV7-2
abundance: NA
j_gene: TRBJ2-7
CDR3aa: CASSLGYQGPYEQYF
CDR3nt: TGTGCCAGCAGCTTAGGGTATCAGGGACCCTACGAGCAGTACTTC

d_gene: NA
v_gene: TRBV9
abundance: NA
j_gene: TRBJ2-3
CDR3aa: CASSVAAGGSSTDTQYF
CDR3nt: TGTGCCAGCAGCGTAGCGGCGGGTGGTTCTAGCACAGATACGCAGTATTTT

d_gene: NA
v_gene: TRBV2
abundance: once
j_gene: TRBJ1-2
CDR3aa: CASTGARGPQGYTF
CDR3nt: TGTGCCAGTACCGGGGCACGGGGGCCTCAGGGCTACACCTTC

d_gene: TRBD1
v_gene: TRBV15
abundance: once
j_gene: TRBJ1-6
CDR3aa: CATSRGRTGNSPLHF
CDR3nt: TGTGCCACCAGCAGGGGGAGGACAGGGAATTCACCCCTCCACTTT

d_gene: NA
v_gene: TRBV4-2
abundance: NA
j_gene: TRBJ2-6
CDR3aa: CASSKEGLGANVLTF
CDR3nt: TGTGCCAGCAGCAAGGAGGGGCTCGGGGCCAACGTCCTGACTTTC

d_gene: TRBD1
v_gene: TRBV7-9
abundance: NA
j_gene: TRBJ1-1
CDR3aa: CASRDPLRAERTGESEAFF
CDR3nt: TGTGCCAGCAGAGACCCCCTTAGGGCCGAACGGACAGGGGAGTCTGAAGCTTTCTTT

d_gene: NA
v_gene: TRBV7-8
abundance: NA
j_gene: TRBJ2-7
CDR3aa: CASSSWTNTYEQYF
CDR3nt: TGTGCCAGCAGCTCCTGGACGAATACCTACGAGCAGTACTTC

d_gene: NA
v_gene: TRBV18
abundance: NA
j_gene: TRBJ2-7
CDR3aa: CASSPRREGYEQYF
CDR3nt: TGTGCCAGCTCACCTCGCCGGGAAGGGTACGAGCAGTACTTC

d_gene: NA
v_gene: TRBV20-1
abundance: NA
j_gene: TRBJ2-6
CDR3aa: CSASQGGANVLTF
CDR3nt: TGCAGTGCTAGTCAGGGTGGGGCCAACGTCCTGACTTTC

d_gene: NA
v_gene: TRBV6-1
abundance: NA
j_gene: TRBJ2-5
CDR3aa: CASSENGPYRTNAETQYF
CDR3nt: TGTGCCAGCAGTGAAAACGGGCCGTACAGGACCAATGCAGAGACCCAGTACTTC

d_gene: NA
v_gene: TRBV12-3/TRBV12-4
abundance: NA
j_gene: TRBJ2-1
CDR3aa: CARQNEQFF
CDR3nt: TGTGCCAGACAGAATGAGCAGTTCTTC

d_gene: TRBD1
v_gene: TRBV9
abundance: NA
j_gene: TRBJ2-7
CDR3aa: CASSVGTGSTYEQYF
CDR3nt: TGTGCCAGCAGCGTCGGGACAGGGAGTACCTACGAGCAGTACTTC

d_gene: TRBD1
v_gene: TRBV2
abundance: NA
j_gene: TRBJ2-1
CDR3aa: CASKTGGNEQFF
CDR3nt: TGTGCCAGCAAAACAGGGGGCAATGAGCAGTTCTTC

d_gene: NA
v_gene: TRBV10-3
abundance: NA
j_gene: TRBJ2-7
CDR3aa: CAISERANSYEQYF
CDR3nt: TGTGCCATCAGTGAACGGGCGAACTCCTACGAGCAGTACTTC

d_gene: NA
v_gene: TRBV4-1
abundance: NA
j_gene: TRBJ2-7
CDR3aa: CASSQEGPTTYGYEQYF
CDR3nt: TGCGCCAGCAGCCAAGAAGGGCCAACGACCTACGGGTACGAGCAGTACTTC